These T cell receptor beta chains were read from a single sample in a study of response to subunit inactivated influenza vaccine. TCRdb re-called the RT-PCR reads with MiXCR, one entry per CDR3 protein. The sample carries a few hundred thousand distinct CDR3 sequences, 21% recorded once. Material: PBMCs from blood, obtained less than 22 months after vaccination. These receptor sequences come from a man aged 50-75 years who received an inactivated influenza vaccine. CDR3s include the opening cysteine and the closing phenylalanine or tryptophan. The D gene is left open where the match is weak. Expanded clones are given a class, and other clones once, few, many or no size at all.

CDR3nt: TGTGCCACCAGTGATGGACAGGGGGCTCGGTCGGATACGCAGTATTTT
CDR3aa: CATSDGQGARSDTQYF
abundance: -
v_gene: TRBV24-1
j_gene: TRBJ2-3
d_gene: TRBD1

CDR3nt: TGCAGTGCTATAAGCTCCGGGGGGAGCTCCTACGAGCAGTACTTC
CDR3aa: CSAISSGGSSYEQYF
abundance: -
v_gene: TRBV20-1
j_gene: TRBJ2-7
d_gene: TRBD2

CDR3nt: TGCAGTGCTTACAGGGGGCTGGAGGGGGAAAAACTGTTTTTT
CDR3aa: CSAYRGLEGEKLFF
abundance: few
v_gene: TRBV20-1
j_gene: TRBJ1-4
d_gene: TRBD1

CDR3nt: TGTGCCAGCAGCCCCCAGGGGGCAGAAGCTTTCTTT
CDR3aa: CASSPQGAEAFF
abundance: few
v_gene: TRBV7-9
j_gene: TRBJ1-1
d_gene: TRBD1

CDR3nt: TGCAGCGTTGAAGATAGAGGGGACAGTTACTACGAGCAGTACTTC
CDR3aa: CSVEDRGDSYYEQYF
abundance: -
v_gene: TRBV29-1
j_gene: TRBJ2-7
d_gene: TRBD1

CDR3nt: TGTGCCAGTAGTATCAGGGAGTGGCAGCCCCAGCATTTT
CDR3aa: CASSIREWQPQHF
abundance: many
v_gene: TRBV19
j_gene: TRBJ1-5
d_gene: -

CDR3nt: TGCGCCAGCAGCCAAGAATTCCCCAGGACAGCCACTTCTCCCGGGGCCAACGTCCTGACTTTC
CDR3aa: CASSQEFPRTATSPGANVLTF
abundance: -
v_gene: TRBV4-1
j_gene: TRBJ2-6
d_gene: -

CDR3nt: TGTGCCACCAGCAGAGACGGACGGCCAAACAATGAGCAGTTCTTC
CDR3aa: CATSRDGRPNNEQFF
abundance: many
v_gene: TRBV15
j_gene: TRBJ2-1
d_gene: -

CDR3nt: TGTGCCACCAGCAACCGGGAGGGGTTCACAGATACGCAGTATTTT
CDR3aa: CATSNREGFTDTQYF
abundance: -
v_gene: TRBV15
j_gene: TRBJ2-3
d_gene: TRBD2

CDR3nt: TGTGCCAGTATAGCGGGATTCAACAACGAGCAGTACTTC
CDR3aa: CASIAGFNNEQYF
abundance: -
v_gene: TRBV7-8
j_gene: TRBJ2-7
d_gene: TRBD2

CDR3nt: TGTGCCAGCAGACCGGACTCCTACGAGCAGTACTTC
CDR3aa: CASRPDSYEQYF
abundance: -
v_gene: TRBV6-2/TRBV6-3
j_gene: TRBJ2-7
d_gene: -

CDR3nt: TGTGCCAGCAGCTTAGAGGGCGGGAGAGGAGGTTTTGAGCAGTTCTTC
CDR3aa: CASSLEGGRGGFEQFF
abundance: -
v_gene: TRBV11-1
j_gene: TRBJ2-1
d_gene: TRBD2

CDR3nt: TGCGCCAGCATGGACTCGGGACAGGGGGGAACCGGGGAGCTGTTTTTT
CDR3aa: CASMDSGQGGTGELFF
abundance: -
v_gene: TRBV5-1
j_gene: TRBJ2-2
d_gene: TRBD1

CDR3nt: TGTGCCAGCAGCCGAGGACCCGCAACTAATGAAAAACTGTTTTTT
CDR3aa: CASSRGPATNEKLFF
abundance: -
v_gene: TRBV5-5
j_gene: TRBJ1-4
d_gene: -

CDR3nt: TGTGCCAGCAGCTTAGTCAGTATCGGCACCGTCTATGGCTACACCTTC
CDR3aa: CASSLVSIGTVYGYTF
abundance: few
v_gene: TRBV7-9
j_gene: TRBJ1-2
d_gene: -

CDR3nt: TGTGCCAGCAGTGATCTTTTCGGGACAAACTCCTACGAGCAGTACTTC
CDR3aa: CASSDLFGTNSYEQYF
abundance: -
v_gene: TRBV2
j_gene: TRBJ2-7
d_gene: -

CDR3nt: TGTGCCAGCAGCCGGGGAAGGGGGGTACAAGAGACCCAGTACTTC
CDR3aa: CASSRGRGVQETQYF
abundance: -
v_gene: TRBV7-2
j_gene: TRBJ2-5
d_gene: -

CDR3nt: TGTGCCAGCAGCCTAGCCCGGGGTCGGCACACTGAAGCTTTCTTT
CDR3aa: CASSLARGRHTEAFF
abundance: few
v_gene: TRBV7-8
j_gene: TRBJ1-1
d_gene: -

CDR3nt: TGTGCCAGCAGCCGGTGGATGCGGGGCTCCTACGAGCAGTACTTC
CDR3aa: CASSRWMRGSYEQYF
abundance: -
v_gene: TRBV7-2
j_gene: TRBJ2-7
d_gene: -

CDR3nt: TGTGCCACCACCCAAGACAGGGGTCGAACCGGGGAGCTGTTTTTT
CDR3aa: CATTQDRGRTGELFF
abundance: -
v_gene: TRBV15
j_gene: TRBJ2-2
d_gene: TRBD1

CDR3nt: TGTGCCAGCAGCTACAAAGAGACCCAGTACTTC
CDR3aa: CASSYKETQYF
abundance: few
v_gene: TRBV7-6
j_gene: TRBJ2-5
d_gene: -

CDR3nt: TGTGCCAGCAGCTTTGCGGGGCTGGAGGGCTACACCTTC
CDR3aa: CASSFAGLEGYTF
abundance: -
v_gene: TRBV12-1
j_gene: TRBJ1-2
d_gene: -

CDR3nt: TGTGCCAGCAGCTACGTCGGGACGGGGAACACCGGGGAGCTGTTTTTT
CDR3aa: CASSYVGTGNTGELFF
abundance: few
v_gene: TRBV7-9
j_gene: TRBJ2-2
d_gene: -

CDR3nt: TGTGCCAGCTCAACGTACGGACAGGGGGACGAGCAGTACTTC
CDR3aa: CASSTYGQGDEQYF
abundance: -
v_gene: TRBV18
j_gene: TRBJ2-7
d_gene: TRBD1

CDR3nt: TGTGCCAGCAGTTCCTTCGGTGTGAGCTCTGGAAACACCATATATTTT
CDR3aa: CASSSFGVSSGNTIYF
abundance: many
v_gene: TRBV6-5
j_gene: TRBJ1-3
d_gene: -

CDR3nt: TGTGCCAGCAGTCGACCTAGCGGGAGTCGTGAGCAGTTCTTC
CDR3aa: CASSRPSGSREQFF
abundance: -
v_gene: TRBV28
j_gene: TRBJ2-1
d_gene: TRBD2

CDR3nt: TGCGCCAGCAGCACACAGGGACAGGGGGCTCCGGGTGGCTACACCTTC
CDR3aa: CASSTQGQGAPGGYTF
abundance: few
v_gene: TRBV5-1
j_gene: TRBJ1-2
d_gene: TRBD1

CDR3nt: TGCGCCAGCAGCCAAGTAGACAGGGGGTACACTGAAGCTTTCTTT
CDR3aa: CASSQVDRGYTEAFF
abundance: many
v_gene: TRBV4-1
j_gene: TRBJ1-1
d_gene: TRBD1

CDR3nt: TGTGCCAGCAGTTGGACGACGGTCAACGAGCAGTACTTC
CDR3aa: CASSWTTVNEQYF
abundance: -
v_gene: TRBV12-3/TRBV12-4
j_gene: TRBJ2-7
d_gene: -

CDR3nt: TGTGCCAGCAGCTCACAGGGGTCGGGGTCAGATACGCAGTATTTT
CDR3aa: CASSSQGSGSDTQYF
abundance: -
v_gene: TRBV7-2
j_gene: TRBJ2-3
d_gene: TRBD1

CDR3nt: TGTGCCAGCTCACCAAGGACAGGGGGCACAGATACGCAGTATTTT
CDR3aa: CASSPRTGGTDTQYF
abundance: -
v_gene: TRBV18
j_gene: TRBJ2-3
d_gene: TRBD1

CDR3nt: TGTGCCATCAGTCCCGGCGAGGACGGGAAAAACATTCAGTACTTC
CDR3aa: CAISPGEDGKNIQYF
abundance: -
v_gene: TRBV10-3
j_gene: TRBJ2-4
d_gene: -

CDR3nt: TGCGCCAGCAGCTATGACAGGGGAGCTAATGAAAAACTGTTTTTT
CDR3aa: CASSYDRGANEKLFF
abundance: few
v_gene: TRBV5-1
j_gene: TRBJ1-4
d_gene: TRBD1

CDR3nt: TGTGCCAGCAGTGACGCTTCGGCTGGAAACACCATATATTTT
CDR3aa: CASSDASAGNTIYF
abundance: few
v_gene: TRBV27
j_gene: TRBJ1-3
d_gene: -

CDR3nt: TGCGCCAGCAGCTTGGAGGGGACATCCTACGAGCAGTACTTC
CDR3aa: CASSLEGTSYEQYF
abundance: few
v_gene: TRBV5-1
j_gene: TRBJ2-7
d_gene: -

CDR3nt: TGTGCCAGCAGTGAACAGCCTATGAACACTGAAGCTTTCTTT
CDR3aa: CASSEQPMNTEAFF
abundance: -
v_gene: TRBV6-1
j_gene: TRBJ1-1
d_gene: -

CDR3nt: TGTGCCAGCAGCTCTTTCCGGGACAATGCCCAGTTCTTC
CDR3aa: CASSSFRDNAQFF
abundance: -
v_gene: TRBV7-9
j_gene: TRBJ2-1
d_gene: -

CDR3nt: TGCAGTGCTAGAGGAGGAGGCGAGCAGTACTTC
CDR3aa: CSARGGGEQYF
abundance: few
v_gene: TRBV20-1
j_gene: TRBJ2-7
d_gene: -

CDR3nt: TGTGCCACCAGAACCAAAAACATTCAGTACTTC
CDR3aa: CATRTKNIQYF
abundance: few
v_gene: TRBV19
j_gene: TRBJ2-4
d_gene: -

CDR3nt: TGCGCCAGCAGCCAAGAGTTTAACGGGAGGGCCTACAATGAGCAGTTCTTC
CDR3aa: CASSQEFNGRAYNEQFF
abundance: few
v_gene: TRBV4-1
j_gene: TRBJ2-1
d_gene: TRBD2

CDR3nt: TGTGCCACCAGCACTAGACAGGGGGCGTACGAGCAGTACTTC
CDR3aa: CATSTRQGAYEQYF
abundance: -
v_gene: TRBV15
j_gene: TRBJ2-7
d_gene: TRBD1

CDR3nt: TGTGCCACTGGACAGGGGGTAGGGAATGAGCAGTTCTTC
CDR3aa: CATGQGVGNEQFF
abundance: few
v_gene: TRBV24-1
j_gene: TRBJ2-1
d_gene: TRBD1

CDR3nt: TGTGCCAGCAGTGTAACGGGGATCGATAGCAATCAGCCCCAGCATTTT
CDR3aa: CASSVTGIDSNQPQHF
abundance: -
v_gene: TRBV6-1
j_gene: TRBJ1-5
d_gene: -

CDR3nt: TGTGCCAGCAGCTCGGGACTAGAGGCCGGGGAGCTGTTTTTT
CDR3aa: CASSSGLEAGELFF
abundance: few
v_gene: TRBV12-3/TRBV12-4
j_gene: TRBJ2-2
d_gene: TRBD2

CDR3nt: TGTGCCAGCAACCTTAGGGGGAACAACTATGGCTACACCTTC
CDR3aa: CASNLRGNNYGYTF
abundance: many
v_gene: TRBV6-1
j_gene: TRBJ1-2
d_gene: -

CDR3nt: TGTGCCAGTAGTGACAGCTCCTATAATTCACCCCTCCACTTT
CDR3aa: CASSDSSYNSPLHF
abundance: many
v_gene: TRBV19
j_gene: TRBJ1-6
d_gene: -

CDR3nt: TGTGCCAGCAGTCTACCCGCGGGGAATAATTCACCCCTCCACTTT
CDR3aa: CASSLPAGNNSPLHF
abundance: many
v_gene: TRBV12-3/TRBV12-4
j_gene: TRBJ1-6
d_gene: -